This is a list of T cell receptor beta chains from one sample in a study of T cell responses to AZD1222 COVID-19 vaccine. Method: immunoSEQ multiplex PCR; TCRdb's copy keeps in-frame clones and lacks some. The sample lists about 150,000 clones, about 85% occurring once. The sequenced sample was peripheral blood, obtained on day 0 of AZD1222 vaccination. The source is an adult in good health. CDR3s include the opening cysteine and the closing phenylalanine or tryptophan. The D gene is left open where the match is weak. Size is stated for part of the rows, as once, few or many counts, or as a class when the clone is expanded.

J	D	size	V	length	CDR3	DNA
TRBJ2-2	TRBD2	NA	TRBV5-1	16	CASSLEAGGAPGELFF	TGCGCCAGCAGCTTGGAGGCGGGGGGCGCCCCCGGGGAGCTGTTTTTT
TRBJ2-2	TRBD1	once	TRBV5-4	15	CASSLSRGFSGELFF	TGTGCCAGCAGCTTGAGCAGGGGGTTTAGCGGGGAGCTGTTTTTT
TRBJ1-4	NA	NA	TRBV4-3	15	CPPRRQQSTNEKLFF	TGCCCCCCCCGCCGACAGCAGAGCACTAATGAAAAACTGTTTTTT
TRBJ1-2	NA	NA	TRBV18	16	CASSPEVQTSNYGYTF	TGTGCCAGCTCACCGGAGGTTCAAACGTCTAACTATGGCTACACCTTC
TRBJ2-1	NA	NA	TRBV3-1/TRBV3-2	14	CASSQASQGDEQFF	TGTGCCAGCAGCCAAGCCAGCCAAGGGGATGAGCAGTTCTTC
TRBJ1-5	NA	NA	TRBV5-4	14	CASSLWGANQPQHF	TGTGCCAGCAGCCTGTGGGGGGCCAATCAGCCCCAGCATTTT
TRBJ2-1	TRBD2	NA	TRBV7-9	15	CASSLASGASNEQFF	TGTGCCAGCAGCTTGGCTAGCGGGGCCTCCAATGAGCAGTTCTTC
TRBJ2-1	NA	NA	TRBV5-1	16	CASRRRERFSYNEQFF	TGCGCCAGCAGAAGAAGGGAGCGTTTCTCCTACAATGAGCAGTTCTTC
TRBJ1-5	NA	NA	TRBV6-2/TRBV6-3	12	CASSFRDQPQHF	TGTGCCAGCAGTTTCAGGGACCAGCCCCAGCATTTT
TRBJ2-4	NA	NA	TRBV6-5	12	CATAGTKNIQYF	TGTGCCACGGCGGGGACCAAAAACATTCAGTACTTC
TRBJ2-3	TRBD2	NA	TRBV15	14	CATIEAGGRDTQYF	TGTGCCACCATTGAAGCGGGGGGCAGGGATACGCAGTATTTT
TRBJ1-6	NA	once	TRBV4-3	14	CASSQEPGDSPLHF	TGCGCCAGCAGCCAAGAGCCGGGCGATTCACCCCTCCACTTT
TRBJ2-7	TRBD2	NA	TRBV18	13	CASSGTSGGEQYF	TGTGCCAGCTCTGGGACTAGCGGCGGCGAGCAGTACTTC
TRBJ2-3	NA	NA	TRBV2	15	CASSVGLAGPTVEYF	TGTGCCAGCAGTGTGGGGCTCGCGGGGCCGACTGTTGAGTATTTT
TRBJ1-1	TRBD1	NA	TRBV13	15	CASSWGQELNTEAFF	TGTGCCAGCAGCTGGGGACAGGAGCTGAACACTGAAGCTTTCTTT
TRBJ1-2	NA	NA	TRBV25-1	13	CASSAGRNYGYTF	TGTGCCAGCAGTGCCGGACGGAACTATGGCTACACCTTC
TRBJ2-7	TRBD2	NA	TRBV19	15	CASSTGGDLWSEQYF	TGTGCCAGTAGTACCGGGGGGGACCTCTGGAGCGAGCAGTACTTC
TRBJ1-2	NA	NA	TRBV7-2	15	CASSTGHTSTNGYTF	TGTGCCAGCAGCACCGGACATACTTCCACAAATGGCTACACCTTC
TRBJ1-1	NA	NA	TRBV6-2/TRBV6-3	15	CASSYLSRENTEAFF	TGTGCCAGCAGTTATCTGTCCAGAGAGAACACTGAAGCTTTCTTT
TRBJ2-3	NA	NA	TRBV28	12	CASSAASYTQYF	TGTGCCAGCAGCGCTGCTAGCTATACGCAGTATTTT
TRBJ2-3	TRBD2	NA	TRBV5-1	14	CASSLGGGTDTQYF	TGCGCCAGCAGCCTTGGGGGGGGCACAGATACGCAGTATTTT
TRBJ2-7	NA	NA	TRBV21-1	19	CASSRAKGAVIFVALEQYF	TGTGCCAGCAGCAGGGCCAAAGGGGCAGTTATTTTCGTGGCTCTCGAGCAGTACTTC
TRBJ2-1	NA	NA	TRBV6-2/TRBV6-3	18	CASSPAGAPGFSYNEQFF	TGTGCCAGCAGCCCTGCCGGGGCACCAGGTTTCTCCTACAATGAGCAGTTCTTC
TRBJ2-3	TRBD1	NA	TRBV11-2	16	CASSPRQGWGTDTQYF	TGTGCCAGCAGCCCAAGACAGGGCTGGGGCACAGATACGCAGTATTTT
TRBJ2-7	TRBD2	NA	TRBV7-8	17	CASSFRGAGGTAYEQYF	TGTGCCAGCAGCTTTCGGGGAGCGGGGGGTACCGCCTACGAGCAGTACTTC
TRBJ1-1	NA	NA	TRBV6-5	14	CASSYSILYTEAFF	TGTGCCAGCAGTTACTCGATTCTCTACACTGAAGCTTTCTTT
TRBJ2-5	NA	NA	TRBV3-1/TRBV3-2	13	CASSGAVQETQYF	TGTGCCAGCAGTGGGGCAGTCCAAGAGACCCAGTACTTC
TRBJ1-5	NA	once	TRBV2	14	CASSRDGRNQPQHF	TGTGCCAGCAGCCGGGACGGTCGCAATCAGCCCCAGCATTTT
TRBJ1-2	TRBD1	once	TRBV4-3	15	CASSPSQGPPHGYTF	TGCGCCAGCAGCCCCTCACAGGGGCCCCCCCATGGCTACACCTTC
TRBJ1-2	NA	NA	TRBV9	14	CASSVKTGAYGYTF	TGTGCCAGCAGCGTAAAGACGGGGGCCTATGGCTACACCTTC
TRBJ1-5	TRBD1	NA	TRBV19	17	CASSIVTGTGGNQPQHF	TGTGCCAGTAGTATAGTTACCGGGACAGGCGGCAATCAGCCCCAGCATTTT
TRBJ2-7	TRBD1	NA	TRBV12-5	16	CASGLYRTGGRYEQYF	TGTGCTAGTGGTTTGTACCGGACAGGGGGCCGATACGAGCAGTACTTC
TRBJ1-2	TRBD1	NA	TRBV7-2	12	CASRGTEYGYTF	TGTGCCAGCCGAGGGACAGAGTATGGCTACACCTTC
TRBJ2-1	NA	NA	TRBV5-4	15	CASSLSIGGWYEQFF	TGTGCCAGCAGCTTGTCTATTGGGGGTTGGTATGAGCAGTTCTTC
TRBJ1-1	NA	NA	TRBV5-1	13	CASSNDANTEAFF	TGCGCCAGCAGCAACGACGCCAACACTGAAGCTTTCTTT
TRBJ1-4	TRBD1	NA	TRBV6-5	15	CASSDQQGSNEKLFF	TGTGCCAGCAGCGACCAACAGGGGAGTAATGAAAAACTGTTTTTT
TRBJ2-3	TRBD2	NA	TRBV7-8	13	CASNLAGTDTQYF	TGTGCCAGCAACTTAGCGGGGACAGATACGCAGTATTTT
TRBJ1-1	TRBD1	NA	TRBV29-1	13	CSVYGDRGTEAFF	TGCAGCGTCTACGGTGACAGGGGCACTGAAGCTTTCTTT
TRBJ2-1	NA	NA	TRBV7-3	15	CASSPSGGPYNEQFF	TGTGCCAGCAGCCCCAGTGGGGGGCCCTACAATGAGCAGTTCTTC
TRBJ2-7	NA	NA	TRBV9	14	CASSVGGLPYEQYF	TGTGCCAGCAGCGTAGGGGGGCTCCCCTACGAGCAGTACTTC
TRBJ1-4	NA	NA	TRBV9	15	CASSGSWETNEKLFF	TGTGCCAGCAGCGGCTCCTGGGAAACTAATGAAAAACTGTTTTTT
TRBJ2-3	NA	NA	TRBV6-5	14	CASSSQEYTDTQYF	TGTGCCAGCTCCTCACAGGAATACACAGATACGCAGTATTTT
TRBJ2-7	NA	NA	TRBV5-4	14	CASSLDREYWEQYF	TGTGCCAGCAGCTTGGACAGGGAATATTGGGAGCAGTACTTC
TRBJ2-1	NA	NA	TRBV1	16	CTSSLSAGYSYNEQFF	TGCACCAGCAGCCTTTCCGCGGGGTACTCCTACAATGAGCAGTTCTTC
TRBJ2-6	NA	NA	TRBV19	15	CATSRALSGANVLTF	TGTGCCACCAGTAGGGCCCTTTCCGGGGCCAACGTCCTGACTTTC
TRBJ2-7	NA	NA	TRBV18	13	CASSRQSSYEQYF	TGTGCCAGCTCAAGACAGAGCTCCTACGAGCAGTACTTC
TRBJ1-1	NA	NA	TRBV7-9	13	CASTLLSNTEAFF	TGTGCCAGCACCCTTCTTTCGAACACTGAAGCTTTCTTT
TRBJ2-6	TRBD2	NA	TRBV7-3	17	CASSLAGGLSGANVLTF	TGTGCCAGCAGCTTAGCGGGAGGCCTTTCTGGGGCCAACGTCCTGACTTTC
TRBJ2-2	TRBD1	NA	TRBV18	16	CASSPGQGTNTGELFF	TGTGCCAGCTCACCTGGACAGGGGACTAACACCGGGGAGCTGTTTTTT